This T cell receptor beta chain was sequenced for a study of T cell responses to AZD1222 COVID-19 vaccine. Study background: Pooling covered second doses at about 4 or about 12 weeks.

Some clones are missing from TCRdb's copy, which holds only in-frame ones; the method was immunoSEQ multiplex PCR. Here the sample spans 150,000 to 200,000 clones, about 95% being singletons. As regards this clone: Antigen specificity is unknown.

Germline CDR1 is SGHAT and CDR2 is FQNNGV. The CDR3 is made up of 13 amino acids. The ends were cut back, 5 bases at V and 3 bases at J, with 8 bases in the middle. Study observations and caveats: Regions left unmutated in variants are reportedly the target of nearly half of spike-specific TCRs.

The origin of this receptor is an adult in good health. This specimen was peripheral blood, taken on day 0 of AZD1222 vaccination. The chain uses TRBV11-2 and TRBJ1-3; D not certain. The CDR3 protein is CASSVYRGNTIYF. The CDR3 nucleotides are TGTGCCAGCAGCGTTTACCGTGGAAACACCATATATTTT.